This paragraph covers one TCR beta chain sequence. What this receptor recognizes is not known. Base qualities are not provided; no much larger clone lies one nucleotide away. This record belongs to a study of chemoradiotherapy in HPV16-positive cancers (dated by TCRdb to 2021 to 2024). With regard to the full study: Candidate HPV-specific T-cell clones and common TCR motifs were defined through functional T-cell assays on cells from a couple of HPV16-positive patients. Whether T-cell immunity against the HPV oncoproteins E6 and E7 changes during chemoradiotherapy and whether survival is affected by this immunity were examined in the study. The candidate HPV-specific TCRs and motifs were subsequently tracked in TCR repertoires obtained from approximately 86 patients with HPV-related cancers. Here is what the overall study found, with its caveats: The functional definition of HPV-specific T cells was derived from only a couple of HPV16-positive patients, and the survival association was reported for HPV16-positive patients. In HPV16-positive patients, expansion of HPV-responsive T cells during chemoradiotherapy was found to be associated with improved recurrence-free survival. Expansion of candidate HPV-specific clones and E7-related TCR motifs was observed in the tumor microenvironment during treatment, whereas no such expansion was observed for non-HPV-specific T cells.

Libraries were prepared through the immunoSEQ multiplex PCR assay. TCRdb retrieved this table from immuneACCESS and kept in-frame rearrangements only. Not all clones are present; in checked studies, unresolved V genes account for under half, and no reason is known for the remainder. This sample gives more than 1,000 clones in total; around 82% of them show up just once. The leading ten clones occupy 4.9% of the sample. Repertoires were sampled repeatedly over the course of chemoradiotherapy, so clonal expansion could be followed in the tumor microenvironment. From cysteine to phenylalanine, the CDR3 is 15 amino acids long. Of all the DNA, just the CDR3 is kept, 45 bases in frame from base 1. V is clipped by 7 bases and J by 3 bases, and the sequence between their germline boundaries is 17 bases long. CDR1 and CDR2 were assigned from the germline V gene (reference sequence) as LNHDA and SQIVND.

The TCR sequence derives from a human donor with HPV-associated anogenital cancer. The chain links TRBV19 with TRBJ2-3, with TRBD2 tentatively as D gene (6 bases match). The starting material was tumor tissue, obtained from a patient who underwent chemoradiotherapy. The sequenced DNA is TGTGCCAGTACCTCGGTGGCGGGAAGGACAGATACGCAGTATTTT. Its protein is CASTSVAGRTDTQYF.